This T cell receptor beta chain was captured by sequencing in a study of T cell responses to AZD1222 COVID-19 vaccine. TCRdb keeps only in-frame clones here, not all; method: immunoSEQ multiplex PCR. The sample yields about 110,000 clones, around nine tenths seen once. Trimming shortened V by 6 bases and J by 7 bases, and 19 bases separated the two germline ends. CDR1 SGHRS and CDR2 YFSETQ come from the germline V gene. This CDR3 comprises 15 residues. Points from the study as a whole: Baseline serology detected seropositivity in only six AZD1222 recipients. Most donors were white British and more were female, and clonal diversity was possibly underestimated.

In regard to this clone: Its antigen remains unidentified.

The chain employs TRBV5-1 and TRBJ2-2, with D perhaps given as TRBD1 or TRBD2 (6 bases each). This material consisted of peripheral blood, taken on day 0 of MenACWY control vaccination. This clonotype was sampled from an adult in good health. The CDR3 spells CASTNYPGAGGELFF. The CDR3 DNA follows: TGCGCCAGCACCAATTATCCGGGGGCTGGCGGGGAGCTGTTTTTT.